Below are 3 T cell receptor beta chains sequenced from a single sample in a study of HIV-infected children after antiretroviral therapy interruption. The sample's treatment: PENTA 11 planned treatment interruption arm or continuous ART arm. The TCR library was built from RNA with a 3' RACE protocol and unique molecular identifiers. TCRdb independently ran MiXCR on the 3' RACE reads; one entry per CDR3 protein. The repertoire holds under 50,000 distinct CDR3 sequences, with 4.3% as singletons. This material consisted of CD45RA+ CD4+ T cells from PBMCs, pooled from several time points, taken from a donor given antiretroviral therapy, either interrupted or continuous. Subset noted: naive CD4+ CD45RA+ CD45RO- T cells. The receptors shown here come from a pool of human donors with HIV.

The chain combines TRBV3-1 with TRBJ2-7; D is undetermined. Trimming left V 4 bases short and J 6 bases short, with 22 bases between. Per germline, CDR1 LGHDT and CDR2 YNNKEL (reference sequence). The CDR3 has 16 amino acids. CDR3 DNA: TGTGCCAGCAGCCGCTCCCCCCAAGCGCCGTTGGTCGAGCAGTACTTC. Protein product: CASSRSPQAPLVEQYF.

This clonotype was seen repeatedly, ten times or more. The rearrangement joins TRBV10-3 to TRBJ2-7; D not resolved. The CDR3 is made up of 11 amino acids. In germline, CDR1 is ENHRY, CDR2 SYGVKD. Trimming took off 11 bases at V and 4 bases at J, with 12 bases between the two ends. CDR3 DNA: TGTGCCGTAAGCAAGGAGTACGAGCAGTACTTC. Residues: CAVSKEYEQYF.

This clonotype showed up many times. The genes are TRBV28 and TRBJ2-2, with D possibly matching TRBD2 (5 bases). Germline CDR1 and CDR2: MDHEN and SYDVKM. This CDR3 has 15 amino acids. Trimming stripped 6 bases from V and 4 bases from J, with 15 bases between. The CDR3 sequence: CASSQEGSRTGELFF. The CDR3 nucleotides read TGTGCCAGCAGCCAAGAGGGAAGCCGCACCGGGGAGCTGTTTTTT.